Below are 13 T cell receptor beta chains sequenced from a single sample in a study of blood T cell repertoires in COVID-19. Sequencing was performed with immunoSEQ multiplex PCR; in TCRdb, only in-frame clones are kept and a portion is missing. Altogether about 83,000 clones are present, 86% being singletons, with the ten largest covering about 20%. Sequencing input: peripheral blood. All receptors derive from a woman of 80 years or more in a cohort sampled during active or convalescent COVID-19.

J is TRBJ1-3 and V is TRBV19; D is unresolved. Trimming left V 3 bases short and J 2 bases short, with 8 bases between. The germline V gene has CDR1 LNHDA and CDR2 SQIVND (reference sequence). This CDR3 contains 14 residues. CDR3 nucleotides: TGTGCCAGTAGTATGAGGGAGGCTGGAAACACCATATATTTT. It encodes CASSMREAGNTIYF. Together with reference TRBV19 and TRBJ1-3, the CDR3 gives the full variable domain: DGGITQSPKYLFRKEGQNVTLSCEQNLNHDAMYWYRQDPGQGLRLIYYSQIVNDFQKGDIAEGYSVSREKKESFPLTVTSAQKNPTAFYLCASSMREAGNTIYFGEGSWLTVV.

The gene calls are TRBV18 and TRBJ2-1, with TRBD2 matching 7 bases. This CDR3 region has 16 residues. Germline V CDR1 and CDR2: KGHSH, LQKENI. Germline trimming cut 2 bases from V and 0 bases from J; bases unmatched to any gene: 4. The CDR3 is CASSPVGGSSYNEQFF. The CDR3 bases are TGTGCCAGCTCACCAGTTGGCGGGAGCTCCTACAATGAGCAGTTCTTC.

V and J are TRBV30 and TRBJ1-5; TRBD1 might be the D (5 bases). Trimming left V 3 bases short and J 3 bases short, with 12 bases between. Per germline, CDR1 GTSNPN and CDR2 SVGIG (reference sequence). This CDR3 spans 14 amino acids. The CDR3 DNA reads as TGTGCCTGGAGCGTAGGGGCGAACAATCAGCCCCAGCATTTT. Its translation is CAWSVGANNQPQHF. Using reference TRBV30 and TRBJ1-5 for the parts outside the CDR3, the full variable domain is SQTIHQWPATLVQPVGSPLSLECTVEGTSNPNLYWYRQAAGRGLQLLFYSVGIGQISSEVPQNLSASRPQDRQFILSSKKLLLSDSGFYLCAWSVGANNQPQHFGDGTRLSIL.

This chain uses TRBV6-5 with TRBJ1-4, with 7 bases identical to TRBD1. Germline trimming cut 5 bases from V and 2 bases from J; bases unmatched to any gene: 5. The CDR3 runs 15 residues. Germline-derived CDR1 and CDR2 are MNHEY and SVGAGI. The CDR3, as DNA: TGTGCCAGCAGTCCTAAGACAGGGACTAATGAAAAACTGTTTTTT. Protein sequence: CASSPKTGTNEKLFF.

The chain joins TRBV7-2 to TRBJ2-1, with D uncertain. CDR1 and CDR2 (germline): SGHTA, FQGNSA. The CDR3 is 11 amino acids. V lost 5 bases and J lost 8, with 7 bases in between. The CDR3 DNA follows: TGTGCCAGCAGCGAAGCTCATGAGCAGTTCTTC. Amino acids: CASSEAHEQFF.

V and J are TRBV6-6 and TRBJ1-5; D remains ambiguous. Germline V gene lookup returns CDR1 MNHNY and CDR2 SVGAGI (reference sequence). This CDR3 has 12 amino acids. Trimming shortened V by 2 bases and J by 6 bases, and 5 bases separated the two germline ends. The DNA of the CDR3 is TGTGCCAGCAGTTACGAGGGTCAGCCCCAGCATTTT. As protein: CASSYEGQPQHF.

This chain links TRBV5-1 with TRBJ2-1; 10 nucleotides line up with TRBD2. CDR3 length: 15 residues. Germline CDR1 is SGHRS and CDR2 is YFSETQ. V trimming: 1 base; J trimming: 5 bases; junction bases outside the gene matches: 3. The CDR3 protein is CASSLIAGGNNEQFF. In nucleotides, the CDR3 is TGCGCCAGCAGCTTGATAGCGGGAGGCAACAATGAGCAGTTCTTC.

This clone was seen a handful of times. The V and J genes are TRBV28 and TRBJ1-2, with D hard to call. The length of the CDR3 is 14 residues. Germline V CDR1 and CDR2: MDHEN, SYDVKM. Trimming removed 4 bases from V and 0 bases from J, with 9 bases in between. The CDR3: CASSSYGANYGYTF. CDR3 DNA sequence: TGTGCCAGCAGTTCTTACGGAGCTAACTATGGCTACACCTTC.

The chain joins TRBV6-5 to TRBJ1-2; D ambiguous. The CDR3 covers 12 residues. Trimming cost V 6 bases and J 5 bases, with 10 bases left between them. Per the germline V gene, CDR1 is MNHEY and CDR2 is SVGAGI. CDR3 loop: CASRPTVYGYTF. CDR3 coding DNA: TGTGCCAGCAGACCCACAGTATATGGCTACACCTTC.

The rearrangement joins TRBV5-1 to TRBJ2-3; TRBD2 matches 13 bases. The CDR3 has 14 amino acids. J gave up 2 bases and V 8 bases, and 2 bases lay outside the gene matches. CDR1 is SGHRS, CDR2 YFSETQ, per germline. CDR3 sequence (DNA): TGCGCCAGTACTAGCGGGAGGGCCACAGATACGCAGTATTTT. Amino acid sequence: CASTSGRATDTQYF.

This sequence joins TRBV10-3 and TRBJ1-1; D is unclear. Deletions cut 6 bases from V and 4 bases from J, with 9 bases between. The length of the CDR3 is 12 residues. Germline-derived CDR1 and CDR2 are ENHRY and SYGVKD. CDR3 nucleotides: TGTGCCATCAGAAAAGAGAGCACTGAAGCTTTCTTT. Its protein product is CAIRKESTEAFF.

The chain is built from TRBV7-3 and TRBJ2-1; 7 bases line up with TRBD2. J was trimmed by 0 bases and V by 5 bases; bases with no gene match: 7. This CDR3 comprises 16 residues. CDR1 is SGHTA and CDR2 is FQGTGA in the germline V gene. CDR3 loop: CASSPWGGSSYNEQFF. The CDR3 nucleotides read TGTGCCAGCAGCCCCTGGGGGGGTAGCTCCTACAATGAGCAGTTCTTC.

This clone appeared once. The V call is TRBV10-3, the J call TRBJ2-7; 11 positions agree with TRBD2. The V segment lost 3 bases and the J segment 4 bases; nucleotides outside the gene matches: 8. Looked up from germline, CDR1 is ENHRY and CDR2 is SYGVKD. The CDR3 is 16 amino acids. The CDR3 reads CAISDLLAGVLYEQYF. CDR3 nucleotide sequence: TGTGCCATCAGTGATCTACTAGCGGGAGTTCTATACGAGCAGTACTTC.